These T cell receptor beta chains were read from a single sample in a study of identical twins. TCRdb processed the 5' RACE reads anew with MiXCR; each CDR3 protein has one entry. The sample contains more than 600,000 distinct CDR3 sequences, approximately 18% of which appear only once. The same sample was also used in a study of T cells expressing NK-cell markers.

Specimen: PBMCs. These receptor sequences come from a woman between 18 and 29 years old in good health. Both conserved end residues are part of each CDR3. Fields, in order: J gene, clone size, D gene, V gene, CDR3 DNA, CDR3 protein. The D gene is left open where the match is weak. The size of a clone is reported for some rows only, either as once, few or many, or as a class for expanded clones.

>TRBJ2-1|NA|TRBD2|TRBV15
TGTGCCACCAGCAGAATTAGCGGGAGACTCGCTGAGCAGTTCTTC
CATSRISGRLAEQFF
>TRBJ2-1|NA|TRBD1|TRBV20-1
TGCAGTGCTAGTAGGGGGCAGCCCAATGAGCAGTTCTTC
CSASRGQPNEQFF
>TRBJ2-7|NA|NA|TRBV10-2
TGCGCCAGCAGTGAAGGCTTCTCCTACGAGCAGTACTTC
CASSEGFSYEQYF
>TRBJ2-3|few|NA|TRBV10-2
TGCGCCAGCAGTGCGGCTTCGTGGACAGATACGCAGTATTTT
CASSAASWTDTQYF
>TRBJ2-1|few|NA|TRBV4-3
TGCGCCAGCAGCCAAGAGCTAGCGCCCTACAATAATGAGCAGTTCTTC
CASSQELAPYNNEQFF
>TRBJ1-5|few|TRBD1|TRBV7-2
TGTGCCAGCAGCCGAGTCGGGACAGGGAATCAGCCCCAGCATTTT
CASSRVGTGNQPQHF
>TRBJ2-7|few|TRBD2|TRBV10-3
TGTGCCATCAGGGATAGCGGGAGCTCCTACGAGCAGTACTTC
CAIRDSGSSYEQYF
>TRBJ2-1|few|TRBD2|TRBV11-2
TGTGCCAGCAGCTTAGCGTCCGGGGGGGGCAATGAGCAGTTCTTC
CASSLASGGGNEQFF
>TRBJ2-6|once|TRBD1|TRBV13
TGTGCCAGCAAGTCAGGAACAACAGGGGTAGCTGGGGCCAACGTCCTGACTTTC
CASKSGTTGVAGANVLTF
>TRBJ2-4|NA|NA|TRBV18
TGTGCCAGCTCACCTGCCAGAGCCATCAAAAACATTCAGTACTTC
CASSPARAIKNIQYF
>TRBJ1-2|NA|NA|TRBV20-1
TGCAGTGCTAGGGTCAACAAACTCATTGGCTACACCTTC
CSARVNKLIGYTF
>TRBJ1-1|few|NA|TRBV12-3/TRBV12-4
TGTGCCAGCAGTTTTGAAGGGTCGGTATACACTGAAGCTTTCTTT
CASSFEGSVYTEAFF
>TRBJ1-6|few|NA|TRBV11-2
TGTGCCAGCAGCAAAGCGGCGGAGACAGTGTCACCCCTCCACTTT
CASSKAAETVSPLHF
>TRBJ1-2|NA|TRBD1|TRBV5-5
TGTGCCAGCAGCTTGGAACAGGGGCGTCCCTATGGCTACACCTTC
CASSLEQGRPYGYTF
>TRBJ1-3|NA|NA|TRBV12-3/TRBV12-4
TGTGCCAGCAGGGCCCATGCGGTGATCTCTGGAAACACCATATATTTT
CASRAHAVISGNTIYF
>TRBJ2-1|few|NA|TRBV20-1
TGCAGTGCTAAAGGTAGCTCCTACAATGAGCAGTTCTTC
CSAKGSSYNEQFF
>TRBJ2-1|NA|NA|TRBV7-6
TGTGCCAGCAGCTTAGCCCAGGTAGCGGAGACCAATGAGCAGTTCTTC
CASSLAQVAETNEQFF
>TRBJ1-1|NA|TRBD1|TRBV5-1
TGCGCCAGCAGGGACAGGGGAGGCGGCACTGAAGCTTTCTTT
CASRDRGGGTEAFF
>TRBJ2-7|NA|TRBD2|TRBV29-1
TGCAGCGTTGAAGGCGGGGGACGGGAGCAGTACTTC
CSVEGGGREQYF
>TRBJ2-1|few|TRBD2|TRBV7-2
TGTGCCAGCACCCTAGGACTAGCGTTGAATGAGCAGTTCTTC
CASTLGLALNEQFF
>TRBJ2-5|NA|NA|TRBV2
TGTGCCAGCAGTGAGGCTGGTGTGGCCGAGACCCAGTACTTC
CASSEAGVAETQYF